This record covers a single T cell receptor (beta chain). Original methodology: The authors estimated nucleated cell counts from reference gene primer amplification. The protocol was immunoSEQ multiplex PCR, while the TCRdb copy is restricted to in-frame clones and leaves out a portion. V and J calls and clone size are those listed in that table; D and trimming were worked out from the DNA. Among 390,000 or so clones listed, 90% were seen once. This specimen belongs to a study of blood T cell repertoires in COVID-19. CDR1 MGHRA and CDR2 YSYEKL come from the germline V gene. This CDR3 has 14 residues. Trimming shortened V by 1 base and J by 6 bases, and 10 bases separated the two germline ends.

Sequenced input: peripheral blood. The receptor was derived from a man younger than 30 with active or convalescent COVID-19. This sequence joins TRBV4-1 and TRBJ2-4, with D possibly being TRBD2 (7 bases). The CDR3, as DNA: TGCGCCAGCAGCCAAGCTCGGGGGGCAAACATTCAGTACTTC. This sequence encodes CASSQARGANIQYF.